The sequence of this TCR beta chain was determined in a study of blood T cells in healthy people across ages. CDR3 length: 12 amino acids. CDR1 and CDR2 from the germline V gene are LGHNA and YSLEER. Together with a sample-barcoded 5' primer, a J-beta primer mix was included in a second PCR lasting about 7 to 11 cycles. TCRdb called the 5' RACE reads again in MiXCR, with one record for every CDR3 protein. The sample carries around 1,500,000 distinct CDR3 sequences, 28% recorded once. Each individual donor underwent a draw of about 11 milliliters of peripheral blood. This clonotype was counted once. One end of the junction varies from germline; a read error may be responsible.

Material for sequencing was blood. The chain combines TRBV4-3 with TRBJ2-1; D not certain. The source is a woman younger than 45 in good health. CDR3 DNA sequence: TGCGCCAGCAGCCTACACTACGATGAGCAGTTCTTC. Translated: CASSLHYDEQFF.